Listed below are T cell receptor beta chains from one sample, sequenced in a study of tumor and adjacent non-tumor tissue in lung cancer. TCRdb analysed the multiplex PCR reads with MiXCR anew, one entry per CDR3 protein. The sample lists around 140,000 distinct CDR3 sequences, 60% to 70% seen once, with over 15% in the top ten. The specimen sequenced was lung tumor tissue. These receptors came from a man aged 60-69 years with small cell lung cancer. Both conserved end residues are part of each CDR3. Fields, in order: CDR3 protein, CDR3 DNA, V gene, J gene, clone size, D gene. A D gene is named only where the DNA matches it firmly. The listing skips clone size in some rows; elsewhere it reads once, few, many or a size class.

CSVVGEGVGTEELFF	TGCAGCGTTGTAGGAGAGGGGGTCGGTACTGAGGAGCTGTTTTTT	TRBV29-1	TRBJ2-2	few	-
CASSPSGCTDTQYF	TGTGCCAGCAGCCCTAGTGGGTGTACAGATACGCAGTATTTT	TRBV11-2	TRBJ2-3	-	-
CASSYSLAYGEQFF	TGTGCCAGCAGTTACTCGTTAGCTTATGGTGAGCAGTTCTTC	TRBV6-5	TRBJ2-1	-	-
CASSVEPGSPGELFF	TGTGCCAGCAGCGTAGAACCGGGATCCCCCGGGGAGCTGTTTTTT	TRBV9	TRBJ2-2	few	-
CASRGRGTGDSPLHF	TGTGCCAGCAGGGGCCGCGGGACAGGGGATTCACCCCTCCACTTT	TRBV6-1	TRBJ1-6	few	TRBD1
CASSLERGTEAFF	TGTGCTAGTAGCTTAGAGAGGGGGACTGAAGCTTTCTTT	TRBV11-3	TRBJ1-1	once	-
CASSGTAAGDAQYF	TGTGCCAGCAGCGGCACGGCAGCGGGAGATGCGCAGTATTTT	TRBV9	TRBJ2-3	-	TRBD2
CASSFGPGADTQYF	TGCGCCAGCAGCTTTGGGCCAGGGGCAGATACGCAGTATTTT	TRBV5-1	TRBJ2-3	-	-
CSARRDRGTDMQYF	TGCAGTGCGCGTCGGGACAGGGGCACAGATATGCAGTATTTT	TRBV20-1	TRBJ2-3	-	TRBD1
CSARVGLETQYF	TGCAGTGCTAGAGTCGGCTTGGAGACCCAGTACTTC	TRBV20-1	TRBJ2-5	-	-
CTSSLNPMGELFF	TGCACCAGCAGTTTAAACCCAATGGGGGAGCTGTTTTTT	TRBV11-3	TRBJ2-2	-	-
CASIVNGRAHEQYF	TGTGCCAGCATCGTTAACGGGAGGGCCCACGAGCAGTACTTC	TRBV13	TRBJ2-7	-	TRBD2
CTVKPGLAAYNEQFF	TGCACTGTCAAGCCGGGACTAGCAGCCTACAATGAGCAGTTCTTC	TRBV20-1	TRBJ2-1	-	TRBD2
CASSLRNTDRETKYF	TGTGCCAGCAGCCTCAGAAACACGGACCGGGAGACCAAGTACTTT	TRBV11-3	TRBJ2-5	-	-
CASSFLWGQPQHF	TGTGCCAGCAGTTTTCTTTGGGGTCAGCCCCAGCATTTT	TRBV12-3/TRBV12-4	TRBJ1-5	many	-
CASSLRDRKNTEAFF	TGTGCCAGCAGCCTCCGGGACAGGAAGAACACTGAAGCTTTCTTT	TRBV7-9	TRBJ1-1	few	TRBD1
CSVEGPWAGSSGNTIYF	TGCAGCGTTGAAGGTCCCTGGGCAGGCAGCTCTGGAAACACCATATATTTT	TRBV29-1	TRBJ1-3	-	-